These 20 T cell receptor beta chains came from one sample sequenced in a study of blood T cell repertoires in COVID-19. Sequenced by immunoSEQ multiplex PCR; TCRdb stores in-frame clones only, minus some. The table records fewer than 350,000 clones, 90% of them present only once. The sequencing input was PBMCs or T cells enriched from blood (not recorded which). The receptors shown here come from a woman aged 18 to 35 with acute COVID-19.

The chain recombines TRBV5-6 with TRBJ1-1; no definite D call. Germline-derived CDR1 and CDR2 are SGHDT and YYEEEE. Between the trimmed V and J ends, which lost 4 bases and 1 base, there was a span of 8 bases. The CDR3 has 13 residues. In nucleotides, the CDR3 is TGTGCCAGCAGCCCGACAAGGAACACTGAAGCTTTCTTT. Translated: CASSPTRNTEAFF. The full variable domain, completed using reference TRBV5-6 and TRBJ1-1, is DAGVTQSPTHLIKTRGQQVTLRCSPKSGHDTVSWYQQALGQGPQFIFQYYEEEERQRGNFPDRFSGHQFPNYSSELNVNALLLGDSALYLCASSPTRNTEAFFGQGTRLTVV.

The chain's CDR3 is CAISEDYFHLYEQYF. CDR3 bases: TGTGCCATCAGTGAAGACTACTTCCACCTCTACGAGCAGTACTTC. The chain combines TRBV10-3 with TRBJ2-7, with D perhaps TRBD2 (5 bases). There are 15 residues in the CDR3. Germline lookup yields CDR1 ENHRY and CDR2 SYGVKD. Trimming took 3 bases from V and 3 from J, leaving 15 bases between them.

This clone was observed a single time. This chain connects TRBV9 to TRBJ2-2; 8 bases align to TRBD2. Germline V gives CDR1 SGDLS, CDR2 YYNGEE. CDR3 size: 16 residues. J was trimmed by 6 bases and V by 5 bases; bases with no gene match: 12. The CDR3 DNA sequence: TGTGCCAGCAGTCCAGGGTCCGGGACTAGTGCCGGGGAGCTGTTTTTT. This translates into CASSPGSGTSAGELFF.

CDR3 coding DNA: TGTGCCCGGCGCTGGCGGGAGTTTACGTCATCCTACAATGAGCAGTTCTTC. It yields the protein CARRWREFTSSYNEQFF. This chain links TRBV25-1 with TRBJ2-1, with 7 positions matching TRBD2. The germline V gene has CDR1 MGHDK and CDR2 SYGVNS. The CDR3 length is 17 residues. The ends lost 11 bases at V and 1 base at J; junction bases unmatched: 17.

This chain links TRBV27 with TRBJ1-6; possibly TRBD1 for D (5 bases). V lost 2 bases and J 8 bases, leaving 16 bases between the germline ends. The CDR3 totals 16 residues. CDR1 is MNHEY and CDR2 is SMNVEV in the germline V gene (reference sequence). The DNA for the CDR3 is TGTGCCAGCAGTTTAAAGCGTGGGGCTGGTGATTCACCCCTCCACTTT. This sequence encodes CASSLKRGAGDSPLHF.

This chain joins TRBV27 and TRBJ2-3; D not resolved. The CDR3 covers 13 residues. Germline lookup yields CDR1 MNHEY and CDR2 SMNVEV (reference sequence). Trimming removed 4 bases at V and 2 bases at J, with 7 bases between. This chain's CDR3 is CASSWSLTDTQYF. CDR3 nucleotides: TGTGCCAGCAGTTGGAGTCTCACAGATACGCAGTATTTT.

The chain carries TRBV29-1 and TRBJ2-1; 7 bases fit TRBD1. CDR3 length equals 14 residues. CDR1 is SQVTM, CDR2 ANQGSEA, per germline. The ends lost 4 bases at V and 8 bases at J; junction bases unmatched: 11. CDR3 loop: CSVVGQIDLDEQFF. CDR3 bases: TGCAGCGTTGTGGGACAGATTGACCTCGATGAGCAGTTCTTC.

The chain recombines TRBV28 with TRBJ1-5; 8 nucleotides align to TRBD1. The CDR3 is 17 residues long. The V and J ends lost 7 bases and 7 bases, in that order; junction bases with no gene match: 18. The germline V gene has CDR1 MDHEN and CDR2 SYDVKM. In DNA form, the CDR3 reads TGTGCCAGCACCCCCTTACACGACAGGGGAGTAGGGCAGCCCCAGCATTTT. It encodes CASTPLHDRGVGQPQHF.

The rearrangement joins TRBV12-1 to TRBJ2-7; the DNA was not compared with TRBD2, the D call given in the table. TRBV12-1 is tagged as a pseudogene. The CDR3 is 15 amino acids. CDR3 region: CASSRLRASSYEQYF. CDR3 DNA sequence: TGTGCCAGCAGCCGACTGCGGGCGAGCTCCTACGAGCAGTACTTC.

The rearrangement joins TRBV2 to TRBJ2-1; 7 bases match TRBD2. The CDR3 loop spans 14 amino acids. The V segment lost 7 bases and the J segment 4 bases; nucleotides outside the gene matches: 7. Germline V gene data show CDR1 as SNHLY and CDR2 as FYNNEI. The CDR3 reads CASMIGLVYNEQFF. CDR3 bases: TGTGCCAGCATGATAGGACTAGTGTACAATGAGCAGTTCTTC. The complete variable domain, with remaining parts taken from reference TRBV2 and TRBJ2-1, reads EPEVTQTPSHQVTQMGQEVILRCVPISNHLYFYWYRQILGQKVEFLVSFYNNEISEKSEIFDDQFSVERPDGSNFTLKIRSTKLEDSAMYFCASMIGLVYNEQFFGPGTRLTVL.

In this sample, this clone turned up once. The chain employs TRBV19 and TRBJ1-1; D remains unclear. The CDR3 has 15 amino acids. The V end was cut by 8 bases, the J end by 2 bases, with 18 bases between. Germline V gives CDR1 LNHDA, CDR2 SQIVND (reference sequence). Written as DNA, the CDR3 is TGTGCCAGTGTGTCAAAACAGACACCTAACACTGAAGCTTTCTTT. Translated, it gives CASVSKQTPNTEAFF.

The rearrangement links TRBV5-1 to TRBJ2-7, with 8 nucleotides matching TRBD1. V gave up 4 bases and J gave up 5 bases; unmatched junction bases: 5. The CDR3 loop spans 13 amino acids. Looked up from germline, CDR1 is SGHRS and CDR2 is YFSETQ. The CDR3 protein is CASSNLRGHEQYF. The CDR3 coding sequence is TGCGCCAGCAGCAACCTCAGGGGGCACGAGCAGTACTTC. Supplemented by reference TRBV5-1 and TRBJ2-7, the full variable domain reads KAGVTQTPRYLIKTRGQQVTLSCSPISGHRSVSWYQQTPGQGLQFLFEYFSETQRNKGNFPGRFSGRQFSNSRSEMNVSTLELGDSALYLCASSNLRGHEQYFGPGTRLTVT.

This clone has just a few counts. The rearrangement joins TRBV3-1 (or the pseudogene TRBV3-2) to TRBJ1-1, with D maybe TRBD1 (5 bases). The V gene lost 3 bases and the J gene lost 3 bases, with 11 bases spanning the gap. The germline V gene has CDR1 LGHDT and CDR2 YNNKEL (reference sequence). CDR3 length: 14 amino acids. The CDR3 sequence: CASSQGPGHTEAFF. The CDR3 DNA is TGTGCCAGCAGCCAGGGGCCAGGGCACACTGAAGCTTTCTTT.

The chain uses TRBV27 and TRBJ2-1; tentative D call: TRBD2 (6 bases). The CDR3 extends over 19 amino acids. The V end lost 0 bases, the J end lost 0 bases, and 18 bases lay between the germline ends. CDR1 MNHEY and CDR2 SMNVEV come from the germline V gene (reference sequence). The CDR3 DNA is TGTGCCAGCAGTTTATCGTCCTTGATCGCGGGACGCTCCTACAATGAGCAGTTCTTC. Translation gives CASSLSSLIAGRSYNEQFF.

The V and J genes are TRBV15 and TRBJ2-7; 10 positions match TRBD2. Per germline, CDR1 LNHNV and CDR2 YYDKDF (reference sequence). The CDR3 spans 16 residues. V shed 1 base and J 2 bases; nucleotides not matched to a gene: 5. The CDR3 DNA is TGTGCCACCAGCAGAGCCGGACTAGCGGCAACCTACGAGCAGTACTTC. Amino acid sequence: CATSRAGLAATYEQYF.

The chain employs TRBV3-1 (or the pseudogene TRBV3-2) and TRBJ1-2, with a possible D match to TRBD1 (6 bases). From germline, CDR1 is LGHDT and CDR2 YNNKEL (reference sequence). This CDR3 comprises 16 residues. V lost 0 bases and J 5 bases, leaving 16 bases between the germline ends. The CDR3 is CASSQEGATMRYGYTF. The CDR3 bases are TGTGCCAGCAGCCAAGAGGGGGCCACTATGAGGTATGGCTACACCTTC.

This clone was detected once. The chain links TRBV7-3 to TRBJ2-1; 12 bases are shared with TRBD1. With 4 bases clipped from V and 7 bases from J, the junction kept 5 bases outside the gene matches. The CDR3 loop spans 15 amino acids. Looked up from germline, CDR1 is SGHTA and CDR2 is FQGTGA. The CDR3 reads CASSSRDRGLNEQFF. Here the CDR3 DNA reads TGTGCCAGCAGCTCACGGGACAGGGGGCTGAATGAGCAGTTCTTC.

The rearrangement links TRBV6-6 to TRBJ1-2; the match to TRBD1 covers 8 bases. CDR1 and CDR2 (germline): MNHNY, SVGAGI (reference sequence). This CDR3 has 16 amino acids. V lost 7 bases to trimming and J lost 4 bases; unmatched junction nucleotides: 14. CDR3 residues: CASTPGTGGRGYGYTF. The DNA of the CDR3 is TGTGCCAGCACCCCAGGAACAGGGGGACGAGGCTATGGCTACACCTTC.

The gene calls are TRBV28 and TRBJ2-1, with 7 nucleotides matching TRBD2. Germline trimming cut 7 bases from V and 7 bases from J; bases unmatched to any gene: 7. Germline V CDR1 and CDR2: MDHEN, SYDVKM. The CDR3 has 13 residues. The CDR3: CASTLGGRNEQFF. CDR3 bases: TGTGCCAGCACCCTCGGGGGGAGAAATGAGCAGTTCTTC.

The genes are TRBV14 and TRBJ2-3; the match to TRBD2 covers 15 bases. Trimming at V came to 4 bases and at J to 0 bases, leaving 5 bases not matched to a gene. The CDR3 has 18 residues. CDR1 SGHDN and CDR2 FVKESK come from the germline V gene. As DNA, the CDR3 is TGTGCCAGCAGCCTGGGACTAGCGGGAGGCCCCAGCACAGATACGCAGTATTTT. Translating gives CASSLGLAGGPSTDTQYF.